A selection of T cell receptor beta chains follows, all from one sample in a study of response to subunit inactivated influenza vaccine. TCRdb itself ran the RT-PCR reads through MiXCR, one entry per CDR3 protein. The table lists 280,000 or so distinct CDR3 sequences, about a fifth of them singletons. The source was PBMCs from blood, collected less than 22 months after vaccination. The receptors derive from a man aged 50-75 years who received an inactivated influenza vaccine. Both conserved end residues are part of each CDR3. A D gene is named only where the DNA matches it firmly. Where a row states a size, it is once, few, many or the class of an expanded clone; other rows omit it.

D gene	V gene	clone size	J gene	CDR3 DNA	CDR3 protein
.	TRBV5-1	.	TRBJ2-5	TGCGCCAGCAGCTTGGCCGCGCGGTTGGAGACCCAGTACTTC	CASSLAARLETQYF
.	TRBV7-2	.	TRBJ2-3	TGTGCCAGCAGCTTATTTAGCGGAGCTAGCAGGGATACGCAGTATTTT	CASSLFSGASRDTQYF
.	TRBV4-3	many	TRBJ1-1	TGCGCCAGCAGCCAAGAGAGGAACACTGAAGCTTTCTTT	CASSQERNTEAFF
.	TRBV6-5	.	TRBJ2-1	TGTGCCAGCAGTTATAGGGGCCCGGGCAATGAGCAGTTCTTC	CASSYRGPGNEQFF
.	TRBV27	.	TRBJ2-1	TGTGCCAGCAGTTCGTCTACGAGCTCCTACAATGAGCAGTTCTTC	CASSSSTSSYNEQFF
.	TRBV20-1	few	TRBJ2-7	TGCAGTGCAAGGAGACAGGCGACCTCCTACGAGCAGTACTTC	CSARRQATSYEQYF
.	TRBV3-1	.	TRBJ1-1	TGTGCCAGCAGCCAAGACCACGCTGAAGCTTTCTTT	CASSQDHAEAFF
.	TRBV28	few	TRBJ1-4	TGTGCCAGCAGCACGCGCCCGGATGAAAAACTGTTTTTT	CASSTRPDEKLFF
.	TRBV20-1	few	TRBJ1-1	TGCAGTGCTAGCCCCAGGGGGAACACTGAAGCTTTCTTT	CSASPRGNTEAFF
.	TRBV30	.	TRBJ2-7	TGTGCCTGGAGTGATTTAGGGGCCGAGCAGTACTTC	CAWSDLGAEQYF
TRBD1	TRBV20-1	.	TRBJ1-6	TGCAGTGCTAGAAGGACAGGGAGCTCCTATAATTCACCCCTCCACTTT	CSARRTGSSYNSPLHF
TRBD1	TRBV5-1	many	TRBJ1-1	TGCGCCAGCAGCTCGGGACAGGCTATGAACACTGAAGCTTTCTTT	CASSSGQAMNTEAFF
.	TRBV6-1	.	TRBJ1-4	TGTGCCAGCAGTACCACTGGACACGAGATTGCAACTAATGAAAAACTGTTTTTT	CASSTTGHEIATNEKLFF
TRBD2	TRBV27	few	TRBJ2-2	TGTGCCAGCACCATTGCTGCGGGAGATAACACCGGGGAGCTGTTTTTT	CASTIAAGDNTGELFF
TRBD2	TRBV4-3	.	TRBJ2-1	TGCGCCAGCAGCCACACATTCGGGACTAGCGGGAGCGGCCATGAGCAGTTCTTC	CASSHTFGTSGSGHEQFF
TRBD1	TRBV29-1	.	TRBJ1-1	TGCAGCGCCGGACAGGGGGCTGAAGCTTTCTTT	CSAGQGAEAFF
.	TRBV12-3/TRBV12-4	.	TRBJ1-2	TGTGCCAGCAAAACGGGTGGGATCTATGGCTACACCTTC	CASKTGGIYGYTF
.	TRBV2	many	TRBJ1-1	TGTGCCAGCAAGCAGATGAACACTGAAGCTTTCTTT	CASKQMNTEAFF
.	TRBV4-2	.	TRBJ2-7	TGTGCCAGCAGCACCAGAGCCAGTAAATCCTACGAGCAGTACTTC	CASSTRASKSYEQYF
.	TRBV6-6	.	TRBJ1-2	TGTGCCAGCAGTTACCGACAGGCCGCGGCCTACACCTTC	CASSYRQAAAYTF
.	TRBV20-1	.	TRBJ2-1	TGCAGTCCGACAGCCTCAAGCGATGAGCAGTTCTTC	CSPTASSDEQFF
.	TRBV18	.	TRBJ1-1	TGTGCCAGCTCACCAAACTCAGGGTTGAACACTGAAGCTTTCTTT	CASSPNSGLNTEAFF
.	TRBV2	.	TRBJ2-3	TGTGCCAGCAGAGAACCCCGGAGGACAGATACGCAGTATTTT	CASREPRRTDTQYF
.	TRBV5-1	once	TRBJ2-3	TGCGCCAGCAGCTTGGAAGACAGTCAGCAGGGGGGAGATACGCAGTATTTT	CASSLEDSQQGGDTQYF
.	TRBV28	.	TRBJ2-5	TGTGCCAGCAGCCCCTACTTTGGAGGGGGGGCAGAGACCCAGTACTTC	CASSPYFGGGAETQYF
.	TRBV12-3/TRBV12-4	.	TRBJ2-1	TGTGCCAGCACCTCGGGGTTGAAAATCAATGAGCAGTTCTTC	CASTSGLKINEQFF
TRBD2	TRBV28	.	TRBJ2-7	TGTGCCAGCAGTACAGCGGGAGTTTACGAGCAGTACTTC	CASSTAGVYEQYF
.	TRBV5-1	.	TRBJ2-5	TGCGCCAGCAGCATCGGCCGGGCCCAGTACTTC	CASSIGRAQYF
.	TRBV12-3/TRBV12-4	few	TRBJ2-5	TGTGCCAGCAGCCTCAGGAGGGCCCAAGAGACCCAGTACTTC	CASSLRRAQETQYF
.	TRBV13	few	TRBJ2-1	TGTGCCAGCAGCTTAGTCCAGGGGACACCTACAGATGAGCAGTTCTTC	CASSLVQGTPTDEQFF
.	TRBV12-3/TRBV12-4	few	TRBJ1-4	TGTGCCAGCAGTTGGGGTAGAGAAAAACTGTTTTTT	CASSWGREKLFF
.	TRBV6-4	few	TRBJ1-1	TGTGCCAGCAGTGACGGGTTAGGAATGGACACTGAAGCTTTCTTT	CASSDGLGMDTEAFF
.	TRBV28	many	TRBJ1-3	TGTGCCAGCAGTTTACAGGCTCGACTCTCTGGAAACACCATATATTTT	CASSLQARLSGNTIYF
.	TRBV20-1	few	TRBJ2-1	TGCAGCGCCCAGGGGACCTGGTGGGAGGCGAACAATGAGCAGTTCTTC	CSAQGTWWEANNEQFF
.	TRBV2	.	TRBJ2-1	TGTGCCAGCACTCCGACTAATGAGCAGTTCTTC	CASTPTNEQFF